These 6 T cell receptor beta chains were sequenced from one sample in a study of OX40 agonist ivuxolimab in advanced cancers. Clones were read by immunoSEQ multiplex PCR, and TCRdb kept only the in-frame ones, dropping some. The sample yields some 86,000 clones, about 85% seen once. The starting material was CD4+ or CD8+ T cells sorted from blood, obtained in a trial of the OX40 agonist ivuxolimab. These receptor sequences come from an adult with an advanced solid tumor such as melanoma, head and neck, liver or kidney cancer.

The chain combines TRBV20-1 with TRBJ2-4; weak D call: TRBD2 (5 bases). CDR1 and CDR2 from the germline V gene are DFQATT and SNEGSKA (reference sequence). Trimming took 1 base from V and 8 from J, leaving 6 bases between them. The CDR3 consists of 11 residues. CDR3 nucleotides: TGCAGTGCTAGAGTCGGGGACATTCAGTACTTC. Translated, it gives CSARVGDIQYF.

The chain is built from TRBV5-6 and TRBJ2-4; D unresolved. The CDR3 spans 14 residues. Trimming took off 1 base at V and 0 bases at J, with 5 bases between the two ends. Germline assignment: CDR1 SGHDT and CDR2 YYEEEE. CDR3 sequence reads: CASSLSLAKNIQYF. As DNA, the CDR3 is TGTGCCAGCAGCTTGAGCCTAGCCAAAAACATTCAGTACTTC.

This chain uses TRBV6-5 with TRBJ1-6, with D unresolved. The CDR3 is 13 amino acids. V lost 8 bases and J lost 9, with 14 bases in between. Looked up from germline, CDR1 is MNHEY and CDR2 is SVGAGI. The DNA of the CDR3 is TGTGCCAGCGCCGGATCGGTGCGTTCACCCCTCCACTTT. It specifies CASAGSVRSPLHF.

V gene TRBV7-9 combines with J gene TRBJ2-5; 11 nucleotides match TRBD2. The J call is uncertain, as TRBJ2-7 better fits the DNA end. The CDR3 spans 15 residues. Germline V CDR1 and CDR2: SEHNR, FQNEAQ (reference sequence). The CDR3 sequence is CASSPLVLAGGEQYF. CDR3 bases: TGTGCCAGCAGCCCCCTCGTGCTAGCGGGAGGCGAGCAGTACTTC.

CDR3 bases: TGTGCCAGTTTTCGGCAGGGTGGAAACACCATATATTTT. Amino acids: CASFRQGGNTIYF. This chain uses TRBV19 with TRBJ1-3; D possibly corresponds to TRBD1 (5 bases). Deletions cut 8 bases from V and 3 bases from J, with 11 bases between. The CDR3 length is 13 residues. In germline, CDR1 is LNHDA, CDR2 SQIVND (reference sequence).

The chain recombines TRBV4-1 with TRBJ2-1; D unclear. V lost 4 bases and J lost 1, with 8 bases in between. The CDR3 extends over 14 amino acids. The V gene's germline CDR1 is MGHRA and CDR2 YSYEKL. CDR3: CASSPQESYNEQFF. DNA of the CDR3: TGCGCCAGCAGCCCCCAAGAGTCCTACAATGAGCAGTTCTTC.